The TCR beta chain under discussion was sequenced for a study of cytomegalovirus exposure and HLA in healthy donors. Germline lookup yields CDR1 SGHAT and CDR2 FQNNGV. This CDR3 is built from 17 residues. V was clipped by 5 bases and J by 3 bases; unmatched bases: 15. The PCR used 60 Vbeta and 13 Jbeta primers. Sequencing was performed with immunoSEQ multiplex PCR; in TCRdb, only in-frame clones are kept and a portion is missing. The data contain 160,000 or so clones, almost 80% of them seen just once; the ten biggest clones take up nearly 6.5%. V gene TRBV11-2 combines with J gene TRBJ2-7, with 8 nucleotides matching TRBD2. The sequenced sample was PBMCs. The origin of this receptor is a man aged 40-49 years in good health and CMV-seropositive. The CDR3 loop is CASSLLARRTSSYEQYF. The CDR3 DNA follows: TGTGCCAGCAGCCTTTTGGCTCGGAGGACTAGCAGCTACGAGCAGTACTTC.